The next 5 T cell receptor beta chains were all read from a single sample in a study of blood T cell repertoires in COVID-19. Method: immunoSEQ multiplex PCR; TCRdb's copy keeps in-frame clones and lacks some. Of 15,000 or so clones listed, 75% to 90% were seen once; the top ten hold over 15%. Material: peripheral blood. The receptors were gathered from a man in his forties with active or convalescent COVID-19.

This clone has a handful of counts. The chain joins TRBV7-9 to TRBJ2-1; tentatively, D is TRBD1 (5 bases). This CDR3 has 14 amino acids. Looked up from germline, CDR1 is SEHNR and CDR2 is FQNEAQ (reference sequence). Trimming pared 5 bases from V and 5 bases from J, leaving 13 bases between. The CDR3 DNA reads as TGTGCCAGCAGCCGGGCAGCGACAGACAATGAGCAGTTCTTC. It translates to CASSRAATDNEQFF.

V is TRBV9 and J is TRBJ1-6; 9 positions match TRBD1. Germline V gene sequence: CDR1 SGDLS, CDR2 YYNGEE. With V trimmed by 3 bases and J by 8 bases, 6 bases remained unmatched. The CDR3 has 15 residues. For the CDR3, the DNA is TGTGCCAGCAGCGACAGGGACAGGGAGGATTCACCCCTCCACTTT. Protein product: CASSDRDREDSPLHF.

The rearrangement joins TRBV2 to TRBJ1-6; D not certain. The V and J ends lost 2 bases and 9 bases respectively, with 11 bases between them. The germline CDR1 and CDR2 sequences are SNHLY and FYNNEI. The CDR3 loop spans 14 amino acids. CDR3 nucleotide sequence: TGTGCCAGCAGTGAAAGTCGGGCGGGTTCACCCCTCCACTTT. This gives the protein CASSESRAGSPLHF.

The chain joins TRBV13 to TRBJ2-2; 9 nucleotides line up with TRBD1. Germline V CDR1 and CDR2: PRHDT, FYEKMQ (reference sequence). Trimming removed 2 bases from V and 6 bases from J; junction bases left unmatched: 7. This CDR3 is 16 amino acids long. The CDR3 sequence: CASSLPRTGDAGELFF. The CDR3 region has the DNA TGTGCCAGCAGCTTACCCCGGACAGGGGACGCCGGGGAGCTGTTTTTT.

This clone was detected only a few times. This sequence joins TRBV6-5 and TRBJ2-1; 7 bases fit TRBD1. Per the germline V gene, CDR1 is MNHEY and CDR2 is SVGAGI. After removal of 5 bases from V and 9 bases from J, the junction contained 10 bases not matched to a gene. This CDR3 is built from 14 residues. The chain's CDR3 is CASSTGIGGSEQFF. The CDR3 DNA is TGTGCCAGCAGTACCGGAATAGGGGGCAGTGAGCAGTTCTTC.